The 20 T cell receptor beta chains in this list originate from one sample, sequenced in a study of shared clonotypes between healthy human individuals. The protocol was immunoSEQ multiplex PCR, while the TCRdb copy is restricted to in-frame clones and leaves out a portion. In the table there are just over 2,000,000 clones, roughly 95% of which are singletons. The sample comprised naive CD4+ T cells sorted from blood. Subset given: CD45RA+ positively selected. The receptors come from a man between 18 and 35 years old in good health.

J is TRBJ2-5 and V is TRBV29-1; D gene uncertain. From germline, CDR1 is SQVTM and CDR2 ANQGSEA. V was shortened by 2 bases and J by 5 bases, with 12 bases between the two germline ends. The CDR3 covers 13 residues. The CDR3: CSVEQSRKETQYF. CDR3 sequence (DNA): TGCAGCGTTGAACAATCTAGAAAGGAGACCCAGTACTTC.

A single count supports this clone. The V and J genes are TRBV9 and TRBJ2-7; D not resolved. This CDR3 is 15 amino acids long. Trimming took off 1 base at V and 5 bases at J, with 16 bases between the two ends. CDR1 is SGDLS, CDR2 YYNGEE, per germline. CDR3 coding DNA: TGTGCCAGCAGCGTATTAGACGAGAGTTATAACGAGCAGTACTTC. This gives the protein CASSVLDESYNEQYF.

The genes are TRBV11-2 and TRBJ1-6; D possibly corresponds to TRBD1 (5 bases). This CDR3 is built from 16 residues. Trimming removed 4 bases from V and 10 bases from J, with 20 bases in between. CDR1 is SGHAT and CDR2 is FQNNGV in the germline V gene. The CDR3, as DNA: TGTGCCAGCAGCTCCCGGGTGGGGGAAGCTCTATCACCCCTCCACTTT. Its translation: CASSSRVGEALSPLHF.

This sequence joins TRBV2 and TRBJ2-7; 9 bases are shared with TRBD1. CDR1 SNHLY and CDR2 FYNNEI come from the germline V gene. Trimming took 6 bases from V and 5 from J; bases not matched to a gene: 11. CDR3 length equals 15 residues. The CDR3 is CASSPPGQGPHEQYF. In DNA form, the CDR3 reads TGTGCCAGCAGCCCGCCGGGACAGGGCCCTCACGAGCAGTACTTC.

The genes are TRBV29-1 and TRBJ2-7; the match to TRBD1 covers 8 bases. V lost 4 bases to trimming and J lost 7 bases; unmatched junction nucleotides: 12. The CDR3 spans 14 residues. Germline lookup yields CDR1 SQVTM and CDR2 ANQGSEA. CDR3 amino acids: CSVGVAGGLREQYF. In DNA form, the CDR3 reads TGCAGCGTTGGAGTGGCAGGGGGCCTGAGGGAGCAGTACTTC.

The CDR3 region is CASSQVGAVEQETQYF. The CDR3 region has the DNA TGTGCCAGCAGCCAAGTTGGGGCGGTGGAGCAAGAGACCCAGTACTTC. This chain uses TRBV14 with TRBJ2-5; D is perhaps TRBD1 (5 bases). CDR1 is SGHDN and CDR2 is FVKESK in the germline V gene. This CDR3 is 16 amino acids long. With 1 base removed from V and 2 bases from J, the gap between germline ends came to 14 bases.

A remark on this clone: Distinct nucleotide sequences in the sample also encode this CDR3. Written as DNA, the CDR3 is TGTGCCAGCAGCCGGGACTGGAACTACGAGCAGTACTTC. As protein: CASSRDWNYEQYF. V and J are TRBV25-1 and TRBJ2-7, with D possibly TRBD2 on 6 matching bases. Trimming removed 6 bases at V and 3 bases at J, with 12 bases between. Germline V CDR1 and CDR2: MGHDK, SYGVNS. CDR3 size: 13 residues.

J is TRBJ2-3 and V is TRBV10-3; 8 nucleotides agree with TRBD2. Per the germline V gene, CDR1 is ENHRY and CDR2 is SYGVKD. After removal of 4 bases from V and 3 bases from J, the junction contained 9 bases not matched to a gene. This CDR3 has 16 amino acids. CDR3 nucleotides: TGTGCCATCAGTGCAGGCCTAGCGGGTAGTACAGATACGCAGTATTTT. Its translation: CAISAGLAGSTDTQYF.

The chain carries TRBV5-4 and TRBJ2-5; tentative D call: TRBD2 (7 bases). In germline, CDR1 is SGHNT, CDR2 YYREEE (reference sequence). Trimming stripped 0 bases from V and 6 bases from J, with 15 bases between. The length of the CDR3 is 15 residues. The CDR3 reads CASSLVAGAEKTQYF. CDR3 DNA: TGTGCCAGCAGCTTGGTTGCGGGGGCAGAAAAGACCCAGTACTTC.

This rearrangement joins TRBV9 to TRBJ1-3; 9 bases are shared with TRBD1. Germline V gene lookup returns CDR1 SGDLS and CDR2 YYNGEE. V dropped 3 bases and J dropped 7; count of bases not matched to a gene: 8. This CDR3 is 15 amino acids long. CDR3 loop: CASSERQGGRNTIYF. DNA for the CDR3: TGTGCCAGCAGCGAGAGACAGGGGGGACGGAACACCATATATTTT.

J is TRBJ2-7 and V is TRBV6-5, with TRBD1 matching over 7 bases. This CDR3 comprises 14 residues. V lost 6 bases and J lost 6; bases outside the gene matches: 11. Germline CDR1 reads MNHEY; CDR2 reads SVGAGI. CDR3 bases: TGTGCCAGCAGCCCCCCAGGGGGTATGGCCGAGCAGTACTTC. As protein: CASSPPGGMAEQYF.

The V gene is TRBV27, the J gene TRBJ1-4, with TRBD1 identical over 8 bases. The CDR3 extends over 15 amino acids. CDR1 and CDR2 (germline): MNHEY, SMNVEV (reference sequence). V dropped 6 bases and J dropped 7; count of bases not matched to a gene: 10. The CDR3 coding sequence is TGTGCCAGCAGACCACGTCCAGGGGGCGGTGAAAAACTGTTTTTT. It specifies CASRPRPGGGEKLFF.

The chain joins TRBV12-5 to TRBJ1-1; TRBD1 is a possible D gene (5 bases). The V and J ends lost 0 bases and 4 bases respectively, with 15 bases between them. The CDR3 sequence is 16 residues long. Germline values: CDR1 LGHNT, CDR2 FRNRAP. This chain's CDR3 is CASGLVLGGVSTEAFF. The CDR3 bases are TGTGCTAGTGGTTTGGTATTGGGGGGAGTAAGCACTGAAGCTTTCTTT.

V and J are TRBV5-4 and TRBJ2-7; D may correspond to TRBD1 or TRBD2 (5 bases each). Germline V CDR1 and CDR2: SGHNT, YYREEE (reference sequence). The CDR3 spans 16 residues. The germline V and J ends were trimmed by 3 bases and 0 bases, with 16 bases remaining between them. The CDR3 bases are TGTGCCAGCAGCTGGGGGACGGGGCAAACCTCCTACGAGCAGTACTTC. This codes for CASSWGTGQTSYEQYF.

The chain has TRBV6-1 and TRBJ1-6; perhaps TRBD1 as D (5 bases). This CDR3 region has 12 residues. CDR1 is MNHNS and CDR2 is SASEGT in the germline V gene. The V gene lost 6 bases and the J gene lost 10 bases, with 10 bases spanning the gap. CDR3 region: CASSRRESPLHF. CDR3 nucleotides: TGTGCCAGCAGCCGCAGGGAGTCACCCCTCCACTTT.

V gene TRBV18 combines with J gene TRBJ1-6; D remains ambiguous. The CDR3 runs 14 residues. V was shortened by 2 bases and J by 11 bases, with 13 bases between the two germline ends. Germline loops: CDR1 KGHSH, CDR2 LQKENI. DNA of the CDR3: TGTGCCAGCTCACCAAGTTTAGGAGAGCCACCCCTCCACTTT. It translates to CASSPSLGEPPLHF.

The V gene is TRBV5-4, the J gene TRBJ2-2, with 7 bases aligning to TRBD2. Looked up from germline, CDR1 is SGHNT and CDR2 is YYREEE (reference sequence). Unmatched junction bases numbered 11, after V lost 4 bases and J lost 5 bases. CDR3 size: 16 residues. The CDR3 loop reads CASSDPQRGGTGELFF. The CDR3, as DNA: TGTGCCAGCAGCGATCCCCAGCGGGGAGGAACCGGGGAGCTGTTTTTT.

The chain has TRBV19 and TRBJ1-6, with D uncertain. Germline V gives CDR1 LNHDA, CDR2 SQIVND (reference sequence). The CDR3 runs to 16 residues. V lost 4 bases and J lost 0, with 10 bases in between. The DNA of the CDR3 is TGTGCCAGTAGTAGCACCCGGAGCTCCTATAATTCACCCCTCCACTTT. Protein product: CASSSTRSSYNSPLHF. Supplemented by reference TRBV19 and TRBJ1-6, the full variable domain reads DGGITQSPKYLFRKEGQNVTLSCEQNLNHDAMYWYRQDPGQGLRLIYYSQIVNDFQKGDIAEGYSVSREKKESFPLTVTSAQKNPTAFYLCASSSTRSSYNSPLHFGNGTRLTVT.

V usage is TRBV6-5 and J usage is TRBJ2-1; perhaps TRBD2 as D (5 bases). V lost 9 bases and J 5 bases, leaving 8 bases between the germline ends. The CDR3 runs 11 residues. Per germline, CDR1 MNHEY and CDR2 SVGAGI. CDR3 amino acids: CASTRHNEQFF. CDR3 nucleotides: TGTGCCAGTACTAGACACAATGAGCAGTTCTTC.

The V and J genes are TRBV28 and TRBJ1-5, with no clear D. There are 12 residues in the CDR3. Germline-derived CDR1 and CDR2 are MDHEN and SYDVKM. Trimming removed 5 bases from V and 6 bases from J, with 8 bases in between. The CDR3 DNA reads TGTGCCAGCAGTACTAGTAGTCAGCCCCAGCATTTT. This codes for CASSTSSQPQHF.